Following are 12 T cell receptor beta chains from one sample sequenced in a study of tumour-infiltrating T cells in Burkitt lymphoma. Assay used: immunoSEQ multiplex PCR; TCRdb lists only in-frame clones, some missing. The table includes about 730 clones, 95% to 97% detected once. The sequenced material came from tumor tissue. The origin of the receptors is a human donor with Burkitt lymphoma.

The chain combines TRBV27 with TRBJ2-7; possible D gene TRBD1, 8 bases. Germline CDR1 MNHEY, CDR2 SMNVEV (reference sequence). This CDR3 spans 14 amino acids. The V gene lost 10 bases and the J gene lost 6 bases, with 22 bases spanning the gap. CDR3 protein: CAIQPDRGGFEQYV. The CDR3 nucleotides are TGTGCCATTCAGCCCGACAGGGGAGGGTTCGAGCAGTACGTC.

J is TRBJ1-1 and V is TRBV11-2, with 7 bases identical to TRBD1. Looked up from germline, CDR1 is SGHAT and CDR2 is FQNNGV. CDR3 size: 14 residues. V gave up 1 base and J gave up 5 bases; unmatched junction bases: 4. The CDR3 region has the DNA TGTGCCAGCAGCTTAGTAGGGGGCAAGACTGAAGCTTTCTTT. Translating gives CASSLVGGKTEAFF.

The chain recombines TRBV19 with TRBJ2-5; D may match TRBD1 or TRBD2 (5 bases each). Judging by the DNA end, TRBJ2-7 fits better; the J call may be wrong. CDR1 is LNHDA, CDR2 SQIVND, per germline (reference sequence). The CDR3 loop spans 13 amino acids. The CDR3 sequence: CASSTLWGYEQYF. Written as DNA, the CDR3 is TGTGCCAGTAGTACCCTTTGGGGGTACGAGCAGTACTTC.

The rearrangement uses TRBV25-1 and TRBJ1-2, with 7 bases lining up with TRBD1. V lost 2 bases, J lost 2 bases, and 5 bases stayed unmatched. The CDR3 spans 15 residues. The germline CDR1 and CDR2 sequences are MGHDK and SYGVNS. The CDR3 nucleotides are TGTGCCAGCAGTGAAACCGGGACAGTGAACTATGGCTACACCTTC. This sequence encodes CASSETGTVNYGYTF.

The chain recombines TRBV30 with TRBJ2-7; D uncertain. CDR3 length: 12 amino acids. Per the germline V gene, CDR1 is GTSNPN and CDR2 is SVGIG (reference sequence). V lost 2 bases and J 4 bases, leaving 9 bases between the germline ends. DNA of the CDR3: TGTGCCTGGAGTATTAGGGCATACGAGCAGTACTTC. Translated, it gives CAWSIRAYEQYF.

This rearrangement joins TRBV11-3 to TRBJ2-7, with 7 bases lining up with TRBD2. The germline V gene encodes CDR1 SGHNT and CDR2 YENEEA. This CDR3 comprises 14 residues. V lost 1 base and J lost 3; bases outside the gene matches: 3. Here the CDR3 DNA reads TGTGCCAGCAGCTTAGGAGCGGGAAACTACGAGCAGTACTTC. Amino acids: CASSLGAGNYEQYF.

The chain links TRBV4-3 to TRBJ2-5, with D hard to call. The CDR3 is 15 amino acids. Looked up from germline, CDR1 is LGHNA and CDR2 is YSLEER. Trimming took off 3 bases at V and 1 base at J, with 12 bases between the two ends. CDR3 in DNA: TGCGCCAGCAGCCATGGACGGGTCGGCCAAGAGACCCAGTACTTC. Translating gives CASSHGRVGQETQYF.

The J gene is TRBJ2-7, the V gene TRBV19, with 7 bases that match TRBD1. V dropped 4 bases and J dropped 5; count of bases not matched to a gene: 5. From germline, CDR1 is LNHDA and CDR2 SQIVND (reference sequence). This CDR3 is 13 amino acids long. For the CDR3, the DNA is TGTGCCAGTAGTACCCTGCAGGGGGACGAGCAGTACTTC. Translation: CASSTLQGDEQYF.

V usage is TRBV10-2 and J usage is TRBJ2-7; 10 nucleotides line up with TRBD2. CDR3 length equals 15 residues. Losses at the gene ends were 3 bases for V and 1 base for J; bases not matched to a gene: 3. In germline, CDR1 is WSHSY, CDR2 SAAADI. CDR3 DNA: TGCGCCAGCAGTGATTCAGCGGGAGGGTCCTACGAGCAGTACTTC. Translating it yields CASSDSAGGSYEQYF.

This sequence joins TRBV5-1 and TRBJ1-2; tentatively, D is TRBD1 (5 bases). V lost 0 bases and J 2 bases, leaving 5 bases between the germline ends. Germline CDR1 SGHRS, CDR2 YFSETQ. This CDR3 has 13 residues. CDR3 sequence (DNA): TGCGCCAGCAGCTTGGGGGGGAACTATGGCTACACCTTC. This codes for CASSLGGNYGYTF.

V usage is TRBV4-1 and J usage is TRBJ1-1; D is possibly TRBD1 (5 bases). Trimming pared 2 bases from V and 2 bases from J, leaving 12 bases between. This CDR3 is built from 15 residues. Germline V gene data show CDR1 as MGHRA and CDR2 as YSYEKL. The DNA for the CDR3 is TGCGCCAGCAGCCAAAGGACAAGAGATAACACTGAAGCTTTCTTT. Amino acid sequence: CASSQRTRDNTEAFF.

Concerning this clone: No conserved phenylalanine or tryptophan is present at the end of the CDR3, so a read error is the likely explanation. The DNA is left out, because the CDR3 cannot be placed on it with certainty; the CDR3 is given as TCRdb lists it. The chain recombines TRBV25-1 with TRBJ1-2. The germline gives CDR1 MGHDK, CDR2 SYGVNS. The CDR3 length is 15 residues, termini included. The CDR3 here is CASSLLVGKDLWLHL.